This T cell receptor (beta chain) was obtained from a study of stem cell transplantation in POMP-related autoinflammatory disease. Study overall: Before transplant: CD4+ naive skewing, low CD8+ proportions, reduced cytokine secretion.

Prominent immunodeficiency with autoinflammation defined PRAID. Study-level findings and limits: In patients with PRAID, every analyzed T-cell subset tended to show lower diversity and higher clonality. Fewer unique TRB V-J gene pairings were identified in patients with PRAID.

Measured with immunoSEQ multiplex PCR; TCRdb has only the in-frame clones, and not every one. The profile shows around 10,000 clones, more than 75% of them singletons. To note about this clone: Its antigen is not identified.

V was shortened by 5 bases and J by 5 bases, with 15 bases between the two germline ends. The CDR3 covers 14 residues. Germline values: CDR1 MNHEY, CDR2 SMNVEV (reference sequence). This sequence joins TRBV27 and TRBJ1-2; D uncertain. The material sequenced was CD8+ T cells from PBMCs, taken before stem cell transplantation. This clonotype was sampled from a human donor with POMP-related autoinflammation and immune dysregulation (PRAID). This CDR3 is CASSPTSVGYGYTF. The DNA for the CDR3 is TGTGCCAGCAGTCCCACGTCGGTGGGGTATGGCTACACCTTC.